These 15 T cell receptor beta chains came from one sample sequenced in a study of identical twins. TCRdb re-analysed the 5' RACE reads in MiXCR, keeping a single row per CDR3 protein. Of some 230,000 distinct CDR3 sequences listed, 5.5% to 7.5% are singletons. This sample also appeared in a second study, on T cells expressing NK-cell markers.

Sample: CD8+ T cells sorted from blood. The source of these receptors is a woman aged 18-29 years in good health.

The chain employs TRBV12-3 or TRBV12-4 and TRBJ1-6; no firm D call. The ends were cut back, 0 bases at V and 14 bases at J, with 5 bases in the middle. The CDR3 totals 11 residues. DNA of the CDR3: TGTGCCAGCAGTTTAGCCGGCACCCTCCACTTT. It codes for CASSLAGTLHF.

This clonotype came up many times. This chain uses TRBV13 with TRBJ1-1; weak D call: TRBD1 (6 bases). This CDR3 contains 16 residues. V lost 0 bases and J 0 bases, leaving 11 bases between the germline ends. CDR1 is PRHDT and CDR2 is FYEKMQ in the germline V gene (reference sequence). CDR3: CASSLGRGPMNTEAFF. DNA of the CDR3: TGTGCCAGCAGCTTAGGCCGGGGGCCCATGAACACTGAAGCTTTCTTT.

This chain links TRBV6-5 with TRBJ1-1, with a weak D call TRBD1 (5 bases). Germline values: CDR1 MNHEY, CDR2 SVGAGI. The V end lost 0 bases, the J end lost 3 bases, and 11 bases lay between the germline ends. CDR3 length: 15 amino acids. CDR3 sequence: CASSYSRGLDTEAFF. In nucleotides, the CDR3 is TGTGCCAGCAGTTACTCGAGGGGTTTAGACACTGAAGCTTTCTTT.

This clonotype was detected ten times or more. The J gene is TRBJ1-2, the V gene TRBV29-1; D perhaps matches TRBD1 (5 bases). CDR1 and CDR2 from the germline V gene are SQVTM and ANQGSEA. V was clipped by 4 bases and J by 3 bases, with 21 bases between them. CDR3 length: 16 amino acids. Here the CDR3 reads CSVAGLATMGYYGYTF. The DNA for the CDR3 is TGCAGCGTTGCGGGACTCGCCACCATGGGGTACTATGGCTACACCTTC.

CDR3 DNA sequence: TGTGCCAGCAGCCAATCTTACACCTACGAGCAGTACTTC. Protein: CASSQSYTYEQYF. V usage is TRBV14 and J usage is TRBJ2-7; D remains ambiguous. Deletions cut 2 bases from V and 2 bases from J, with 7 bases between. Looked up from germline, CDR1 is SGHDN and CDR2 is FVKESK. The CDR3 loop spans 13 amino acids.

The rearrangement links TRBV12-3 or TRBV12-4 to TRBJ1-1, with D possibly matching TRBD1 (6 bases). The germline V and J ends were trimmed by 0 bases and 5 bases, with 10 bases remaining between them. The CDR3 contains 14 residues. CDR3 region: CASSLAGGPTEAFF. CDR3 coding DNA: TGTGCCAGCAGTTTAGCAGGGGGGCCAACTGAAGCTTTCTTT.

This clonotype was observed a few times. This sequence joins TRBV3-1 and TRBJ1-5; D uncertain. This CDR3 is built from 15 residues. CDR1 is LGHDT, CDR2 YNNKEL, per germline (reference sequence). Trimming stripped 0 bases from V and 3 bases from J, with 9 bases between. The CDR3 DNA is TGTGCCAGCAGCCAAGATGACGGGGACAATCAGCCCCAGCATTTT. The encoded protein is CASSQDDGDNQPQHF. The full variable domain, its missing parts supplied by reference TRBV3-1 and TRBJ1-5, is DTAVSQTPKYLVTQMGNDKSIKCEQNLGHDTMYWYKQDSKKFLKIMFSYNNKELIINETVPNRFSPKSPDKAHLNLHINSLELGDSAVYFCASSQDDGDNQPQHFGDGTRLSIL.

The sample holds many counts of this clonotype. This chain connects TRBV7-9 to TRBJ2-2; no firm D call. V was trimmed by 1 base and J by 4 bases, leaving 7 bases between them. The CDR3 totals 14 residues. The germline V gene encodes CDR1 SEHNR and CDR2 FQNEAQ (reference sequence). The chain's CDR3 is CASSLGGPTGELFF. In nucleotides, the CDR3 is TGTGCCAGCAGCTTAGGTGGACCCACCGGGGAGCTGTTTTTT. Filled out from reference TRBV7-9 and TRBJ2-2, the complete variable domain reads DTGVSQNPRHKITKRGQNVTFRCDPISEHNRLYWYRQTLGQGPEFLTYFQNEAQLEKSRLLSDRFSAERPKGSFSTLEIQRTEQGDSAMYLCASSLGGPTGELFFGEGSRLTVL.

This clonotype was found a few times. This chain joins TRBV14 and TRBJ2-3, with TRBD2 matching over 7 bases. CDR1 and CDR2 (germline): SGHDN, FVKESK. V dropped 1 base and J dropped 1; count of bases not matched to a gene: 11. The CDR3 sequence is 18 residues long. For the CDR3, the DNA is TGTGCCAGCAGCCAAGGAGTAGCGGGCTCATCCGGCACAGATACGCAGTATTTT. Amino acid sequence: CASSQGVAGSSGTDTQYF.

This clonotype was seen more than once but under ten times. This sequence joins TRBV19 and TRBJ2-3; D unclear. The germline gives CDR1 LNHDA, CDR2 SQIVND (reference sequence). The CDR3 contains 12 residues. Trimming removed 2 bases from V and 6 bases from J, with 6 bases in between. The CDR3 nucleotides read TGTGCCAGTAGTATACTCGGGGATACGCAGTATTTT. This translates into CASSILGDTQYF.

This clonotype was recorded a few times. This chain links TRBV15 with TRBJ1-6, with D perhaps matching TRBD1 (6 bases). Germline V CDR1 and CDR2: LNHNV, YYDKDF (reference sequence). This CDR3 has 14 amino acids. The V and J ends lost 3 bases and 9 bases respectively, with 12 bases between them. The CDR3 loop reads CATSREGGISPLHF. The CDR3 DNA reads TGTGCCACCAGCAGGGAAGGGGGTATTTCACCCCTCCACTTT.

The chain recombines TRBV11-2 with TRBJ2-7; 10 bases line up with TRBD1. The CDR3 is made up of 14 amino acids. With V trimmed by 1 base and J by 6 bases, 3 bases remained unmatched. Germline V gene data show CDR1 as SGHAT and CDR2 as FQNNGV. The CDR3 loop is CASSLVGTGVEQYF. The CDR3 coding sequence is TGTGCCAGCAGCTTAGTCGGGACAGGGGTCGAGCAGTACTTC.

This CDR3 reads CSAKSGGNQPQHF. CDR3 in DNA: TGCAGTGCTAAATCCGGGGGCAATCAGCCCCAGCATTTT. The chain uses TRBV20-1 and TRBJ1-5; no reliable D call. The V gene lost 4 bases and the J gene lost 2 bases, with 9 bases spanning the gap. Germline-derived CDR1 and CDR2 are DFQATT and SNEGSKA (reference sequence). CDR3 length: 13 amino acids.

A few counts support this clonotype. The chain has TRBV9 and TRBJ1-2, with D hard to call. The CDR3 has 13 amino acids. Germline V gene lookup returns CDR1 SGDLS and CDR2 YYNGEE. V dropped 5 bases and J dropped 8 bases, with 16 bases sitting between them. DNA for the CDR3: TGTGCCAGCAGTGCGCCTAGAGCGGGCGGCTACACCTTC. Translation: CASSAPRAGGYTF.

This clonotype was seen a few times. The rearrangement joins TRBV18 to TRBJ1-1, with no clear D. The CDR3 has 14 amino acids. Trimming pared 7 bases from V and 13 bases from J, leaving 25 bases between. CDR1 KGHSH and CDR2 LQKENI come from the germline V gene. Here the CDR3 DNA reads TGTGCCAGCTGGTCAGACCTGGTGGGAACTGGGGTTTTCTTT. Protein sequence: CASWSDLVGTGVFF.